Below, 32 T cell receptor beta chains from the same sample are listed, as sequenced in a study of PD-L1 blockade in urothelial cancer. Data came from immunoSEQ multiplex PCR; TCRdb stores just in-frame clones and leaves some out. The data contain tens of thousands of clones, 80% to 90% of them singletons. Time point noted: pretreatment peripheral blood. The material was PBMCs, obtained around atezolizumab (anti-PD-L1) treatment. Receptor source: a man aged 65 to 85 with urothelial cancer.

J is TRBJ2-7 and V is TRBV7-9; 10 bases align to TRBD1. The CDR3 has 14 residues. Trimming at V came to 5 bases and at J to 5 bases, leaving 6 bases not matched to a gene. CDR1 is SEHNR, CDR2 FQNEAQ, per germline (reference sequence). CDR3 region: CASSGKTGGDEQYF. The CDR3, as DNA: TGTGCCAGCAGCGGAAAGACAGGGGGCGACGAGCAGTACTTC.

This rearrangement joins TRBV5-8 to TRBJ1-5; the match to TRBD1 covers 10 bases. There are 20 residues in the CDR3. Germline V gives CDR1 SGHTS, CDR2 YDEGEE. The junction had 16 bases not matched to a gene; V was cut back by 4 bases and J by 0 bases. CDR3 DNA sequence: TGTGCCAGCAGCCCAATCGAGCCGGGACAGGGGATGTATAGCAATCAGCCCCAGCATTTT. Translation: CASSPIEPGQGMYSNQPQHF.

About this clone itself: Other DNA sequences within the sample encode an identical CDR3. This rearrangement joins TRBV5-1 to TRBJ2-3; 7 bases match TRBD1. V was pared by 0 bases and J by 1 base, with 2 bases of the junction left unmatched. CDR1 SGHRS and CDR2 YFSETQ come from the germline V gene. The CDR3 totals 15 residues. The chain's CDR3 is CASSLGQGGTDTQYF. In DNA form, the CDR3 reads TGCGCCAGCAGCTTGGGACAGGGAGGCACAGATACGCAGTATTTT.

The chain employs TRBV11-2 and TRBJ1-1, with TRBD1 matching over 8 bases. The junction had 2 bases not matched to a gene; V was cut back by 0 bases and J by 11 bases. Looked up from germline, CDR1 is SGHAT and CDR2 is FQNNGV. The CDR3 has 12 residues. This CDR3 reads CASSLDRQGAFF. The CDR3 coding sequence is TGTGCCAGCAGCTTAGACAGACAGGGGGCTTTCTTT.

CDR3: CASSMGDGYTF. The CDR3 DNA reads TGTGCCAGCAGCATGGGAGATGGCTACACCTTC. This rearrangement joins TRBV27 to TRBJ1-2; D unresolved. Germline V gene data show CDR1 as MNHEY and CDR2 as SMNVEV (reference sequence). Trimming removed 6 bases from V and 6 bases from J, with 8 bases in between. The CDR3 is made up of 11 amino acids.

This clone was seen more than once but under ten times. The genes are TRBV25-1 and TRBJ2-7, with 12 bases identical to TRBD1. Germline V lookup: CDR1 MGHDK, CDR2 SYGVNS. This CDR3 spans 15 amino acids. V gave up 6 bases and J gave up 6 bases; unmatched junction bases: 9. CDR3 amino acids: CASSPRGDRGREQYF. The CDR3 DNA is TGTGCCAGCAGCCCTAGGGGGGACAGGGGGCGCGAGCAGTACTTC.

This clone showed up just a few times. CDR3: CASSESSGLAGEETQYF. In DNA form, the CDR3 reads TGTGCCAGCAGTGAATCTTCCGGACTAGCGGGGGAAGAGACCCAGTACTTC. The chain is built from TRBV2 and TRBJ2-5, with 13 bases identical to TRBD2. The CDR3 contains 17 residues. Trimming took 2 bases from V and 3 from J; bases not matched to a gene: 6. Germline V CDR1 and CDR2: SNHLY, FYNNEI. The whole variable domain, remainder taken from reference TRBV2 and TRBJ2-5, is EPEVTQTPSHQVTQMGQEVILRCVPISNHLYFYWYRQILGQKVEFLVSFYNNEISEKSEIFDDQFSVERPDGSNFTLKIRSTKLEDSAMYFCASSESSGLAGEETQYFGPGTRLLVL.

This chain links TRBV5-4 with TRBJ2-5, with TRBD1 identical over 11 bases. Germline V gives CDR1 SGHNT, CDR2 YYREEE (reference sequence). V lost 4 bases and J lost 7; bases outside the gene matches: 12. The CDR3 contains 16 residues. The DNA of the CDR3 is TGTGCCAGCAGCCCAGGACAGGGGGCGTTGCAGGGGACCCAGTACTTC. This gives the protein CASSPGQGALQGTQYF.

The CDR3 spells CASSKGSVSSYNEQFF. As DNA, the CDR3 is TGCGCCAGCAGCAAAGGGTCAGTAAGCTCCTACAATGAGCAGTTCTTC. This rearrangement joins TRBV4-1 to TRBJ2-1; D not certain. CDR3 length: 16 amino acids. Germline V gene data show CDR1 as MGHRA and CDR2 as YSYEKL. The V end was cut by 5 bases, the J end by 0 bases, with 14 bases between.

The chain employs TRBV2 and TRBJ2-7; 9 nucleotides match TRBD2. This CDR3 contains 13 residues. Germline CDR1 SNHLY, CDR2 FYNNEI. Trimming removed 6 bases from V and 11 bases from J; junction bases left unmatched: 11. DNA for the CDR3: TGTGCCAGCAGCGTTTTAGCGGGAGTGTCTAAGTACTTC. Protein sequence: CASSVLAGVSKYF.

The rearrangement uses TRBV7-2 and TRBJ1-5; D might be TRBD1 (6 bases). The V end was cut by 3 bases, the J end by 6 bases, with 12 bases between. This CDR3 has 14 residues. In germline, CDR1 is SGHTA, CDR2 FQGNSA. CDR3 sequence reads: CASSFLQGGQPQHF. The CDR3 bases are TGTGCCAGCAGCTTTCTACAGGGCGGTCAGCCCCAGCATTTT.

CDR3 sequence reads: CASTMGQGVLAGSYEQYF. CDR3 coding DNA: TGTGCCAGCACTATGGGACAGGGGGTACTAGCGGGGTCATACGAGCAGTACTTC. The chain has TRBV5-4 and TRBJ2-7, with a weak D call TRBD1 (11 bases). Germline V gene data show CDR1 as SGHNT and CDR2 as YYREEE (reference sequence). V was trimmed by 6 bases and J by 4 bases, leaving 29 bases between them. The CDR3 totals 18 residues. Supplemented by reference TRBV5-4 and TRBJ2-7, the full variable domain reads ETGVTQSPTHLIKTRGQQVTLRCSSQSGHNTVSWYQQALGQGPQFIFQYYREEENGRGNFPPRFSGLQFPNYSSELNVNALELDDSALYLCASTMGQGVLAGSYEQYFGPGTRLTVT.

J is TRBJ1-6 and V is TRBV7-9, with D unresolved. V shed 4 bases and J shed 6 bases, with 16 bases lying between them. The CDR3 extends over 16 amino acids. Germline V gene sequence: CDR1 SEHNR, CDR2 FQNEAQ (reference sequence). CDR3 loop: CASSSREKGFNSPLHF. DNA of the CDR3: TGTGCCAGCAGCTCGAGGGAAAAGGGATTTAATTCACCCCTCCACTTT.

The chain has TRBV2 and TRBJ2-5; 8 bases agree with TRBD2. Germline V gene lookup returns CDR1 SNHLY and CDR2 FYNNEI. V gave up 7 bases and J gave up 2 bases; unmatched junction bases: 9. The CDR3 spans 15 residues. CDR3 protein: CASKPTVAGQETQYF. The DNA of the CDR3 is TGTGCCAGCAAACCGACTGTAGCGGGGCAAGAGACCCAGTACTTC.

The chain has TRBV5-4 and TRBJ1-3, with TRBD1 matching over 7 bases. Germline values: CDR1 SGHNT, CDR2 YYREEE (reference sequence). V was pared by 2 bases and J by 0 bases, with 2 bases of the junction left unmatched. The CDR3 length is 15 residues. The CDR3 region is CASSFGQVSGNTIYF. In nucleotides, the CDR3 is TGTGCCAGCAGCTTCGGACAGGTCTCTGGAAACACCATATATTTT. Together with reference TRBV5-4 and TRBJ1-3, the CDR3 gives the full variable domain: ETGVTQSPTHLIKTRGQQVTLRCSSQSGHNTVSWYQQALGQGPQFIFQYYREEENGRGNFPPRFSGLQFPNYSSELNVNALELDDSALYLCASSFGQVSGNTIYFGEGSWLTVV.

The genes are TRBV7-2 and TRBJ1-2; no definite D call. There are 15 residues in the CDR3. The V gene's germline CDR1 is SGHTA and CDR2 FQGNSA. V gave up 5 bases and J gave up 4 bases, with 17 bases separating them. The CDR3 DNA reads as TGTGCCAGCAGCGCGGGCGGGCGGACGGTCTATGGCTACACCTTC. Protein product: CASSAGGRTVYGYTF.

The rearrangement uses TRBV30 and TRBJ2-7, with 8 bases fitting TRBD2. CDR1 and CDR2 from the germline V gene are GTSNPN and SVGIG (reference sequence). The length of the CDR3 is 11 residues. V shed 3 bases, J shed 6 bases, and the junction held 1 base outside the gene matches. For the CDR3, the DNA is TGTGCCTGGAGGCGGGAGGCCGAGCAGTACTTC. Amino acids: CAWRREAEQYF.

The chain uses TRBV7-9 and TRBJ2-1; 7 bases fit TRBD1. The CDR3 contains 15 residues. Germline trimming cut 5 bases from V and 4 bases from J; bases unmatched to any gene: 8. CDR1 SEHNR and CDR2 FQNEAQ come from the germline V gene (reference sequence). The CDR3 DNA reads TGTGCCAGCAGCAACCGGGACAGCCCGTACAATGAGCAGTTCTTC. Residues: CASSNRDSPYNEQFF.

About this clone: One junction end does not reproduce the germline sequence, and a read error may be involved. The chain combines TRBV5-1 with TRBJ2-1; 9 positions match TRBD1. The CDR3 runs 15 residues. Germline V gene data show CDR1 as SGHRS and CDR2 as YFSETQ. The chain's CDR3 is CASTLTGGVHNEQFF. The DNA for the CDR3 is TGCGCCAGCACCTTGACAGGGGGAGTCCACAATGAGCAGTTCTTC.

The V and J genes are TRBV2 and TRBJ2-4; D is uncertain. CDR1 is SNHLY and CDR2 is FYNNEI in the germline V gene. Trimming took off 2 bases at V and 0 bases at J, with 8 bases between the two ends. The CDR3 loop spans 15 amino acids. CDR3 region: CASSERFLAKNIQYF. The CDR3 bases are TGTGCCAGCAGTGAACGGTTTCTAGCCAAAAACATTCAGTACTTC.

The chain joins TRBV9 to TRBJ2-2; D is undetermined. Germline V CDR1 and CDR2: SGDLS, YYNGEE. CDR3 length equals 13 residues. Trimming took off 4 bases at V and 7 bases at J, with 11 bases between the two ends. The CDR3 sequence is CASSSVGSGELFF. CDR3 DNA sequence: TGTGCCAGCAGCTCCGTGGGCAGCGGGGAGCTGTTTTTT.

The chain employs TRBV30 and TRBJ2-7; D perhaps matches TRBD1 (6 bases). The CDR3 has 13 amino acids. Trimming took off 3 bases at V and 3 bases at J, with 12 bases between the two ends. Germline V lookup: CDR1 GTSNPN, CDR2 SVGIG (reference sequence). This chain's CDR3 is CAWSRGPIYEQYF. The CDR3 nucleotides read TGTGCCTGGAGCAGGGGACCTATCTACGAGCAGTACTTC.

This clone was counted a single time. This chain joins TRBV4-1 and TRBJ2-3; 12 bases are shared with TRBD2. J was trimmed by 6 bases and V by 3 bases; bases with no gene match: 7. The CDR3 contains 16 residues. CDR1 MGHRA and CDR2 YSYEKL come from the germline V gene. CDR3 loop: CASSQTTSGGADTQYF. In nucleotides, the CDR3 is TGCGCCAGCAGCCAGACGACTAGCGGGGGCGCGGATACGCAGTATTTT.

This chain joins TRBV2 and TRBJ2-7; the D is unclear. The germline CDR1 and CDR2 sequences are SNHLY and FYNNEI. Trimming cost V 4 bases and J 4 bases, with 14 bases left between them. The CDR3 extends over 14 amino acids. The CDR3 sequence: CASSATTDGYEQYF. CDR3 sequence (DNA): TGTGCCAGCAGTGCTACGACTGACGGTTACGAGCAGTACTTC.

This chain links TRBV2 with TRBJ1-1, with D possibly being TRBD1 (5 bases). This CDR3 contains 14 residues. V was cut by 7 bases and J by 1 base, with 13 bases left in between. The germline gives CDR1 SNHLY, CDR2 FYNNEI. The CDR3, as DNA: TGTGCCAGCACCCTAGGGGCAGGGAACACTGAAGCTTTCTTT. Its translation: CASTLGAGNTEAFF.

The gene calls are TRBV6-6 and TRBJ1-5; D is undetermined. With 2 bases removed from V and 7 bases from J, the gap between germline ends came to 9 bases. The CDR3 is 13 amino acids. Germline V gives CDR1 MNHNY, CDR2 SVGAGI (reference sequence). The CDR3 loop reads CASSYMGSQPQHF. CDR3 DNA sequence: TGTGCCAGCAGTTACATGGGGAGCCAGCCCCAGCATTTT.

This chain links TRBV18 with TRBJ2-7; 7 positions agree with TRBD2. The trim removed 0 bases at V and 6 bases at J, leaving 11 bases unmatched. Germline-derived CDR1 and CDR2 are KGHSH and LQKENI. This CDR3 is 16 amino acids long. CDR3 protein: CASSPPAGELLGEQYF. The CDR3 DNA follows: TGTGCCAGCTCACCACCGGCGGGAGAACTTCTGGGCGAGCAGTACTTC.

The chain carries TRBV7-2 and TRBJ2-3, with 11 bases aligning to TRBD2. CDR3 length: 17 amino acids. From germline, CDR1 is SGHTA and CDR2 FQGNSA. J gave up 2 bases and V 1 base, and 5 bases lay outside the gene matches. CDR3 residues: CASSLEGLAAFTDTQYF. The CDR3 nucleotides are TGTGCCAGCAGCTTAGAGGGACTAGCGGCATTCACAGATACGCAGTATTTT.

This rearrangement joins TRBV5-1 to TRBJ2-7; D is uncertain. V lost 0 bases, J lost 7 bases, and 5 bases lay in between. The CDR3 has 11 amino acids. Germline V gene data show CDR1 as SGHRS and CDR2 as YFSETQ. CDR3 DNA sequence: TGCGCCAGCAGCTTGGATCAGGAGCAGTACTTC. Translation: CASSLDQEQYF.

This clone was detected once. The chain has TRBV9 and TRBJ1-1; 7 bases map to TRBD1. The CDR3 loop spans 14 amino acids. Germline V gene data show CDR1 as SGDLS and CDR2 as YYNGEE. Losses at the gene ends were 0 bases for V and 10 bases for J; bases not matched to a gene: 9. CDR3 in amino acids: CASSVGVGGVAAFF. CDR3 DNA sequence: TGTGCCAGCAGCGTAGGGGTAGGGGGCGTAGCAGCTTTCTTT.

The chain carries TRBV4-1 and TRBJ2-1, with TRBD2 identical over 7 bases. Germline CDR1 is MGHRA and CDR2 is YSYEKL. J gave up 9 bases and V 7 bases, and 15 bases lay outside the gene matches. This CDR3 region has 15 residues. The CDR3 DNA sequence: TGCGCCAGCAATCTAGATTTGCGGGAGTTCAGTGAGCAGTTCTTC. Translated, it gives CASNLDLREFSEQFF.

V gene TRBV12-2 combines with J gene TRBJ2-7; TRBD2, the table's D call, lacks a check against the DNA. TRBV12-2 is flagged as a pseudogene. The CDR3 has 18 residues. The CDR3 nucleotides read TGTGCAAGTCGCTTAATATCCGACGGCCGGGGGGTCTCCTACGAGCAGTACTTC. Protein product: CASRLISDGRGVSYEQYF.